This T cell receptor (beta chain) was sequenced during a study of T-cell reconstitution after alpha-beta-depleted transplantation in children. V was trimmed by 6 bases and J by 0 bases, leaving 15 bases between them. Germline values: CDR1 MDHEN, CDR2 SYDVKM. CDR3 length: 16 amino acids. This clonotype has ten or more counts. Its matching antigen is unknown. As it was prepared, the TCRbeta library received unique molecular identifiers. TCRdb re-called the PCR reads through MiXCR, storing one row per CDR3 protein. The repertoire holds 150,000 to 200,000 distinct CDR3 sequences, with around 10% as singletons. Whole-study findings and limits: Surviving recipient T cells and thymic progenitors accounted for the high day-60 TCRbeta diversity observed in some patients. Newly generated T cells supplied most T-cell counts and diversity one year post-transplant. Approximately two months post-transplant, alpha-beta T cells reportedly originated from several hundred expanded graft clones.

The clonotype originates from a boy aged 2-9 years with acute myeloid leukemia, due to receive a stem cell transplant. This specimen consisted of PBMCs, obtained before TCRalphabeta/CD19-depleted stem cell transplant. The chain uses TRBV28 and TRBJ1-5, with unresolved D. DNA of the CDR3: TGTGCCAGCAGACCAACCGGACGGTATAGCAATCAGCCCCAGCATTTT. It specifies CASRPTGRYSNQPQHF.